The 26 T cell receptor beta chains below all came from one sample that was sequenced in a study of cytomegalovirus exposure and HLA in healthy donors (dated by TCRdb to the late 2010s). Libraries were constructed by the immunoSEQ multiplex PCR assay. What TCRdb holds here is the immuneACCESS table cut down to in-frame rearrangements. Part of the clones is not present; checked against another copy, under half of the missing clones reflect an unresolved V gene, and the others are unexplained. This sample holds tens of thousands of clones; approximately 94% were observed only once. The ten largest clones capture about 3.5% of the sample. The sequenced material came from PBMCs. The receptor source for this set is a woman between 18 and 29 years old in good health and CMV-seropositive.

This clone was picked up a small number of times. The chain links TRBV30 to TRBJ2-3, with TRBD1 identical over 11 bases. Per the germline V gene, CDR1 is GTSNPN and CDR2 is SVGIG (reference sequence). V shed 3 bases, J shed 8 bases, and the junction held 7 bases outside the gene matches. The CDR3 is 14 amino acids. The CDR3 coding sequence is TGTGCCTGGAGAGACACCGGGACAGGGGGTACGCAGTATTTT. Amino acid sequence: CAWRDTGTGGTQYF.

The rearrangement links TRBV20-1 to TRBJ2-7; D call uncertain. The CDR3 covers 11 residues. V lost 6 bases and J lost 2, with 8 bases in between. Germline V gene lookup returns CDR1 DFQATT and CDR2 SNEGSKA (reference sequence). Written as DNA, the CDR3 is TGCAGTGCAAAGCTCGCCTACGAGCAGTACTTC. Its protein product is CSAKLAYEQYF.

As for this clone: One junction end does not reproduce the germline sequence, and a read error may be involved. The chain has TRBV27 and TRBJ2-4, with TRBD1 identical over 9 bases. The length of the CDR3 is 16 residues. Looked up from germline, CDR1 is MNHEY and CDR2 is SMNVEV (reference sequence). CDR3 loop: CASSGQYRGPKSIQYF. CDR3 bases: TGTGCCAGCAGTGGCCAATACAGGGGGCCCAAAAGCATTCAGTACTTC.

This chain connects TRBV2 to TRBJ2-4; D is possibly TRBD1 (7 bases). Germline V gene lookup returns CDR1 SNHLY and CDR2 FYNNEI. The CDR3 totals 16 residues. Deletions cut 3 bases from V and 0 bases from J, with 12 bases between. The CDR3 reads CASSEEGQRAKNIQYF. The CDR3 DNA reads as TGTGCCAGCAGTGAGGAGGGACAGCGAGCCAAAAACATTCAGTACTTC.

This clone was detected only once. The J gene is TRBJ2-5, the V gene TRBV5-1; D gene unclear. The J call may not be correct, given that the DNA end is closer to TRBJ2-7. CDR1 is SGHRS, CDR2 YFSETQ, per germline. The CDR3 has 13 residues. CDR3 DNA: TGCGCCAGCAGCTTGGAAGTCGACTACGAGCAGTACTTC. It translates to CASSLEVDYEQYF.

This rearrangement joins TRBV27 to TRBJ1-1; 7 nucleotides align to TRBD1. Germline assignment: CDR1 MNHEY and CDR2 SMNVEV (reference sequence). The CDR3 is 13 amino acids. V shed 4 bases, J shed 4 bases, and the junction held 3 bases outside the gene matches. The DNA for the CDR3 is TGTGCCAGCAGTTCAAACAGGGGCACTGAAGCTTTCTTT. Translating it yields CASSSNRGTEAFF.

DNA for the CDR3: TGTGCCAGCCAGGACACTAACTATGGCTACACCTTC. The encoded protein is CASQDTNYGYTF. The chain employs TRBV2 and TRBJ1-2; D perhaps matches TRBD1 (5 bases). V was pared by 8 bases and J by 0 bases, with 7 bases between. Germline CDR1 SNHLY, CDR2 FYNNEI. The CDR3 is 12 residues long.

This chain uses TRBV4-2 with TRBJ2-1, with D perhaps matching TRBD2 (6 bases). Germline CDR1 is LGHNA and CDR2 is YNFKEQ. This CDR3 comprises 15 residues. V was clipped by 5 bases and J by 3 bases, with 14 bases between them. CDR3 coding DNA: TGTGCCAGCAGCTACTTTAGCGGTTTCTACAATGAGCAGTTCTTC. It specifies CASSYFSGFYNEQFF.

In nucleotides, the CDR3 is TGTGCCAGCCGGCGGGGAGTCACCGGGGAGCTGTTTTTT. It encodes CASRRGVTGELFF. The genes are TRBV6-5 and TRBJ2-2; TRBD2 is a possible D gene (6 bases). The CDR3 contains 13 residues. The germline V gene encodes CDR1 MNHEY and CDR2 SVGAGI. Trimming shortened V by 8 bases and J by 4 bases, and 11 bases separated the two germline ends.

The chain joins TRBV4-2 to TRBJ2-3; TRBD2 might be the D (6 bases). Trimming took off 1 base at V and 2 bases at J, with 10 bases between the two ends. This CDR3 is 15 amino acids long. Germline V gene sequence: CDR1 LGHNA, CDR2 YNFKEQ. As DNA, the CDR3 is TGTGCCAGCAGCCAAGCCCCTAGCGACACAGATACGCAGTATTTT. It codes for CASSQAPSDTDTQYF.

The chain employs TRBV7-8 and TRBJ2-1; tentative D call: TRBD1 (6 bases). CDR3 length equals 15 residues. In germline, CDR1 is SGHVS, CDR2 FQNEAQ. The V and J ends lost 4 bases and 8 bases respectively, with 18 bases between them. The CDR3, as DNA: TGTGCCAGCAGCTCCCTTCTGGGGGCCGGGGATGAGCAGTTCTTC. This gives the protein CASSSLLGAGDEQFF.

V is TRBV15 and J is TRBJ1-1, with 8 positions matching TRBD1. The CDR3 spans 17 residues. The ends lost 4 bases at V and 4 bases at J; junction bases unmatched: 14. The germline CDR1 and CDR2 sequences are LNHNV and YYDKDF (reference sequence). The CDR3 loop is CATSKSRRTGRGTEAFF. The CDR3 nucleotides are TGTGCCACCAGCAAGTCACGGAGGACAGGGAGGGGCACTGAAGCTTTCTTT.

This clone was seen only once. The chain couples TRBV28 to TRBJ1-2, with 7 bases identical to TRBD1. Germline V gene data show CDR1 as MDHEN and CDR2 as SYDVKM. Trimming removed 0 bases from V and 5 bases from J; junction bases left unmatched: 0. The length of the CDR3 is 13 residues. DNA of the CDR3: TGTGCCAGCAGTTTATGGACAGGGTATGGCTACACCTTC. Translating it yields CASSLWTGYGYTF.

This clone was recorded only once. This chain links TRBV19 with TRBJ1-4; D not certain. Between the trimmed V and J ends, which lost 0 bases and 8 bases, there was a span of 13 bases. The germline CDR1 and CDR2 sequences are LNHDA and SQIVND (reference sequence). This CDR3 is 15 amino acids long. The CDR3 nucleotides read TGTGCCAGTAGTATAGACGAGACTGGCGACGAAAAACTGTTTTTT. It is translated as CASSIDETGDEKLFF.

The rearrangement uses TRBV25-1 and TRBJ1-6; 9 bases line up with TRBD1. The CDR3 covers 16 residues. Germline values: CDR1 MGHDK, CDR2 SYGVNS. Germline trimming cut 0 bases from V and 9 bases from J; bases unmatched to any gene: 6. CDR3 sequence (DNA): TGTGCCAGCAGTGAATATAAAGGGACAGGGATTTCACCCCTCCACTTT. It codes for CASSEYKGTGISPLHF.

Written as DNA, the CDR3 is TGTGCCACCAGCAGAGCTTCGCAGGACACAGATACGCAGTATTTT. Residues: CATSRASQDTDTQYF. V is TRBV15 and J is TRBJ2-3; D unresolved. The ends were cut back, 1 base at V and 2 bases at J, with 10 bases in the middle. This CDR3 contains 15 residues. The germline V gene encodes CDR1 LNHNV and CDR2 YYDKDF (reference sequence).

The rearrangement links TRBV9 to TRBJ2-3, with 7 bases that match TRBD1. The CDR3 length is 15 residues. From germline, CDR1 is SGDLS and CDR2 YYNGEE. Unmatched junction bases numbered 4, after V lost 1 base and J lost 2 bases. CDR3 loop: CASSVTGVATDTQYF. Written as DNA, the CDR3 is TGTGCCAGCAGCGTAACAGGGGTGGCCACAGATACGCAGTATTTT.

This chain uses TRBV5-6 with TRBJ1-2; possible D gene TRBD1, 6 bases. The CDR3 totals 14 residues. The germline gives CDR1 SGHDT, CDR2 YYEEEE. With 5 bases removed from V and 8 bases from J, the gap between germline ends came to 19 bases. CDR3 sequence (DNA): TGTGCCAGCAGGGTAAACATCAGGGGCAGGGGCTACACCTTC. Its translation is CASRVNIRGRGYTF.

The V gene is TRBV19, the J gene TRBJ2-1; 9 nucleotides align to TRBD2. This CDR3 has 17 amino acids. The junction had 9 bases not matched to a gene; V was cut back by 1 base and J by 5 bases. Germline loops: CDR1 LNHDA, CDR2 SQIVND (reference sequence). The CDR3 DNA reads as TGTGCCAGTAGTATAGTTGGAGCGGGGGGCCGGGACAATGAGCAGTTCTTC. It is translated as CASSIVGAGGRDNEQFF.

V usage is TRBV6-4 and J usage is TRBJ1-2; 10 bases are shared with TRBD1. The CDR3 is 14 amino acids. CDR1 is MRHNA and CDR2 is SNTAGT in the germline V gene. The V and J ends lost 6 bases and 8 bases, in that order; junction bases with no gene match: 9. The CDR3 sequence is CASRATGGAGGYTF. The CDR3 region has the DNA TGTGCCAGCAGGGCGACAGGGGGCGCAGGGGGCTACACCTTC.

The rearrangement uses TRBV7-9 and TRBJ1-1; no definite D call. Deletions cut 3 bases from V and 7 bases from J, with 9 bases between. This CDR3 is built from 12 residues. Germline V lookup: CDR1 SEHNR, CDR2 FQNEAQ (reference sequence). CDR3 region: CASSLRPFEAFF. The CDR3 coding sequence is TGTGCCAGCAGCTTGCGGCCGTTTGAAGCTTTCTTT.

The J gene is TRBJ2-2, the V gene TRBV28; D gene ambiguous. The ends were cut back, 4 bases at V and 0 bases at J, with 9 bases in the middle. CDR1 and CDR2 from the germline V gene are MDHEN and SYDVKM. The CDR3 loop spans 15 amino acids. The CDR3 region has the DNA TGTGCCAGCAGTTCTATTTTCGCGAACACCGGGGAGCTGTTTTTT. Translated: CASSSIFANTGELFF. Full variable domain (outside the CDR3, taken from reference TRBV28 and TRBJ2-2): DVKVTQSSRYLVKRTGEKVFLECVQDMDHENMFWYRQDPGLGLRLIYFSYDVKMKEKGDIPEGYSVSREKKERFSLILESASTNQTSMYLCASSSIFANTGELFFGEGSRLTVL.

The chain has TRBV6-1 and TRBJ2-1; D uncertain. Germline CDR1 reads MNHNS; CDR2 reads SASEGT. V was cut by 7 bases and J by 9 bases, with 16 bases left in between. The CDR3 contains 13 residues. CDR3 bases: TGTGCCAGCATCCTGATATCCGGCGGTGAGCAGTTCTTC. It yields the protein CASILISGGEQFF.

V and J are TRBV7-2 and TRBJ1-2, with 7 bases aligning to TRBD1. Germline CDR1 SGHTA, CDR2 FQGNSA. This CDR3 is 14 amino acids long. With 1 base clipped from V and 5 bases from J, the junction kept 4 bases outside the gene matches. The CDR3: CASSLVGQKYGYTF. In DNA form, the CDR3 reads TGTGCCAGCAGCTTAGTGGGACAGAAATATGGCTACACCTTC.

The V and J genes are TRBV6-1 and TRBJ1-2; D perhaps matches TRBD1 (6 bases). Per the germline V gene, CDR1 is MNHNS and CDR2 is SASEGT. This CDR3 spans 13 amino acids. V lost 6 bases, J lost 2 bases, and 10 bases lay in between. The CDR3 loop is CASSQGQNYGYTF. The CDR3 DNA follows: TGTGCCAGCAGCCAAGGACAGAACTATGGCTACACCTTC.

Of note for this clone: This sample includes further DNA sequences coding for the same CDR3. The chain recombines TRBV18 with TRBJ2-7; D ambiguous. This CDR3 contains 14 residues. Germline V gene lookup returns CDR1 KGHSH and CDR2 LQKENI. V lost 0 bases, J lost 0 bases, and 6 bases lay in between. In DNA, the CDR3 is TGTGCCAGCTCACCACCAGCAGGCTCCTACGAGCAGTACTTC. As protein: CASSPPAGSYEQYF.